The T cell receptor beta chain under discussion was sequenced for a study of T cells in Graves' hyperthyroidism and ophthalmopathy (dated by TCRdb to about 2019). Concerning the study at large: Peripheral blood was sampled at the time of initial diagnosis, prior to any treatment. To identify TCR V-J signatures that set the groups apart, the researchers used a discovery cohort of more than 95 patients, made up of some 41 with Graves' ophthalmopathy and about 59 with stable Graves' hyperthyroidism. Prospective prediction of ophthalmopathy was tested in an independent validation cohort consisting of about 19 hyperthyroidism patients and 17 patients who later progressed to ophthalmopathy. The 90 to 100 discovery patients were randomly divided into training and test sets at a 7:3 ratio. Thyroid tissue and blood T-cell repertoires from more than 5 Graves' hyperthyroidism patients were also compared in the study. After blood sampling, hyperthyroidism patients were treated with methimazole at a starting dose of 30 mg daily, and ophthalmopathy patients were treated with high-dose intravenous methylprednisolone. According to the paper, TCR Vbeta CDR3 sequencing was carried out on around 140 peripheral blood samples, which came from under 50 ophthalmopathy, 80 or so hyperthyroidism and approximately 17 progressor patients. Study-level results and caveats: Most expanded thyroid clonotypes (frequency above 0.001) were also detected in blood, suggesting blood repertoires may reflect thyroid immune responses. Ophthalmopathy was separated from stable hyperthyroidism by a 13 V-J signature model, with roughly 88% sensitivity and approximately 81% specificity obtained in cross-validation and 80%/75% obtained in testing. During validation, the model predicted progression to ophthalmopathy a median of approximately six months ahead of onset, with around 71% sensitivity and 72% to 80% specificity. No statistical method was used to fix the sample size in advance, and group allocation was not hidden from the investigators.

CDR1 and CDR2 were assigned from the germline V gene (reference sequence) as LNHDA and SQIVND. Reading from cysteine to phenylalanine, the CDR3 counts 15 amino acids. Just the 45-base CDR3 DNA is kept, in frame starting at base 1. From V the trimming removes 3 bases and from J it removes 6 bases, while the gene matches leave 10 bases of the junction unaccounted for. The TCR beta CDR3 regions were amplified from the RNA transcripts. The TCR CDR3 was subjected to a first round of RT-PCR using the HTBI primer set and the Qiagen OneStep RT-PCR kit. Libraries were constructed in a second round of multiplex PCR, after which size selection and purification were performed. Libraries were sequenced paired-end with 100 bp reads on an Illumina HiSeq2000. In the source study's methods: Raw data were processed with SOAPnuke, discarding reads with adapters, uncalled bases, mean Phred below 15, or no exact constant-primer or identifier match. High-quality paired reads were merged with COPE v1.2.5, and unique nucleotide sequences were defined as clonotypes. MiTCR v1.1 was used to align clonotypes to the IMGT TRBV, TRBD and TRBJ reference segments. Analysis was restricted to V-J combinations with a frequency above 0.0001, which covered 98% to 99.2% of repertoires. A TCS score was defined as the ratio between F50 (clonal expansion) and ExV (chaos), using BLOSUM62-based TCRdist between CDR3 peptides within each V-J. Welch's t-statistics and random forest reduced approximately 520 V-J features to under 15, which were used in a naive Bayes classifier (R e1071). TCRdb reanalyzed the raw reads on its own, using fastp at Q25 for trimming and MiXCR for clone calling, and kept in-frame beta chains. Rows merge per CDR3 protein into single entries with the most common DNA and genes. These V and J calls originate from TCRdb's pipeline instead of the authors' own analysis. In all, the sample holds 450,000 to 650,000 distinct CDR3 sequences, and 15% to 20% of those were seen once. The biggest ten clones account for 17% of the sample.

Ophthalmopathy patients had moderately to severely active disease, with a Clinical Activity Score of 3 or more, a NOSPECS grade of 4 or more, and a disease duration of less than 3 months. The study excluded patients with uncontrolled infections, other autoimmune diseases, pregnancy or lactation. Clinical symptoms, serum thyroxine and TRAb, thyroid ultrasound, and orbital computed tomography formed the basis for the diagnoses. PBMCs were separated from 8 to 10 ml of fresh peripheral blood using Ficoll-Paque density gradient centrifugation. Trizol reagent was used to extract total RNA, and RNA quality was then checked on an Agilent 2100 Bioanalyzer. As for this clonotype: Its antigen has not been determined. No much larger clonotype is one base removed from it; base qualities were not supplied.

The specimen was blood. The rearrangement combines TRBV19 with TRBJ2-7, and 8 junctional nucleotides match TRBD1. The sequence was obtained from a young woman with Graves' ophthalmopathy. The sequenced DNA: TGTGCCAGTAGTATGGAGACAGGGGTCGCCTCCGAGCAGTACTTC. Its protein reads: CASSMETGVASEQYF.